This T cell receptor (beta chain) was sequenced in a study of blood T cell repertoires in COVID-19. In the study overall: The United States, Italy and Spain provided the acute and convalescent COVID-19 samples. T cells, B-cell-depleted T cells, or PBMCs supplied cDNA or gDNA.

This table comes from immunoSEQ multiplex PCR, and its TCRdb copy is limited to in-frame clones, with some not included. The sample holds about 170,000 clones, approximately 90% seen once. With 5 bases clipped from V and 4 bases from J, the junction kept 11 bases outside the gene matches. There are 15 residues in the CDR3. Per germline, CDR1 MNHEY and CDR2 SMNVEV (reference sequence). The chain has TRBV27 and TRBJ2-7; 7 nucleotides agree with TRBD1. Sequencing was performed on peripheral blood. The TCR originated in a woman of 80 years or more in a cohort sampled during active or convalescent COVID-19. CDR3 in amino acids: CASSVLQGTVYEQYF. The CDR3 bases are TGTGCCAGCAGTGTATTACAGGGGACGGTGTACGAGCAGTACTTC.